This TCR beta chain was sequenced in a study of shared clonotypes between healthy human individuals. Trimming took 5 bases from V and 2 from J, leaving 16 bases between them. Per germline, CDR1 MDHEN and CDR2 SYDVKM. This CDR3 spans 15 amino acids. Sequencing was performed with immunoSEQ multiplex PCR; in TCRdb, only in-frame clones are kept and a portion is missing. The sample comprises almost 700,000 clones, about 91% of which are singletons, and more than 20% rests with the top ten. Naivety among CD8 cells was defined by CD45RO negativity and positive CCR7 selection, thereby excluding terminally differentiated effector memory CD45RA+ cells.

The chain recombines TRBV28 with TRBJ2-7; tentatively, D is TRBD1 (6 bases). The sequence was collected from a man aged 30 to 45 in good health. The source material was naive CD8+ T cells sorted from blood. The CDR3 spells CASSNTGLPPYEQYF. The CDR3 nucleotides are TGTGCCAGCAGTAACACAGGGCTTCCTCCCTACGAGCAGTACTTC.